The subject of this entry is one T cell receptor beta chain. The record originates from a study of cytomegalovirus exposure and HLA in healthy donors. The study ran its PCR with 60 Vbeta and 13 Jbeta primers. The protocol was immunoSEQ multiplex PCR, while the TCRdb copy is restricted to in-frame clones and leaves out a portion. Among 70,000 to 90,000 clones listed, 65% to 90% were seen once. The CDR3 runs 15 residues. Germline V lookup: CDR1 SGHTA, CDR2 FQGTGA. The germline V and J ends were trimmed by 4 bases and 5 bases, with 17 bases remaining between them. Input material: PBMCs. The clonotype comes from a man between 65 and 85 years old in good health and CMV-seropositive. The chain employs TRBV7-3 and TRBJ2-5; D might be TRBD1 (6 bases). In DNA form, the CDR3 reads TGTGCCAGCAGCTCCCAAGCGGACAGTTGGGAGACCCAGTACTTC. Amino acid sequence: CASSSQADSWETQYF.